This entry lists 12 T cell receptor beta chains sequenced from one sample in a study of shared clonotypes between healthy human individuals. The assay was immunoSEQ multiplex PCR, and TCRdb's table has in-frame clones only and misses some. Seen here are around 450,000 clones, about 76% observed once, and the top ten hold under 15%. The sample taken for sequencing was PBMCs. The receptors come from a woman in her thirties or forties in good health. Some clones in this sample may be carry-over from other donors' samples.

The CDR3 protein is CASSFLRDRGGYTF. CDR3 DNA: TGTGCCAGCAGTTTTCTTAGGGACAGGGGTGGCTACACCTTC. The chain employs TRBV6-5 and TRBJ1-2; 10 bases match TRBD1. The germline V gene encodes CDR1 MNHEY and CDR2 SVGAGI. V lost 4 bases, J lost 7 bases, and 6 bases stayed unmatched. CDR3 length: 14 amino acids.

Worth noting for this clone: This likely stems from a read error, as it lies one base from a far larger clone. The V and J genes are TRBV27 and TRBJ1-1; 7 bases are shared with TRBD1. The CDR3 is 15 residues long. Looked up from germline, CDR1 is MNHEY and CDR2 is SMNVEV (reference sequence). CDR3 sequence reads: CASSLTGTAYTGAFF. DNA for the CDR3: TGTGCCAGCAGTTTAACCGGGACAGCATACACTGGAGCTTTCTTT.

This CDR3 reads CASTRGQETQYF. The CDR3 DNA is TGTGCCAGCACCAGGGGGCAAGAGACCCAGTACTTC. J is TRBJ2-5 and V is TRBV2; 7 bases map to TRBD1. V dropped 7 bases and J dropped 2; count of bases not matched to a gene: 1. This CDR3 region has 12 residues. Germline V gene lookup returns CDR1 SNHLY and CDR2 FYNNEI.

This chain joins TRBV7-2 and TRBJ2-1, with D perhaps TRBD2 (6 bases). The length of the CDR3 is 15 residues. Between the trimmed V and J ends, which lost 0 bases and 12 bases, there was a span of 18 bases. CDR1 and CDR2 from the germline V gene are SGHTA and FQGNSA. CDR3 sequence (DNA): TGTGCCAGCAGCTTAGCGGGGCAGCGGGCTTTGGGGCAGTTCTTC. Translated: CASSLAGQRALGQFF.

This chain joins TRBV7-9 and TRBJ1-1; possibly TRBD1 for D (5 bases). Trimming pared 1 base from V and 5 bases from J, leaving 11 bases between. From germline, CDR1 is SEHNR and CDR2 FQNEAQ (reference sequence). There are 14 residues in the CDR3. DNA of the CDR3: TGTGCCAGCAGCTTAGAGGGGCCGGGAACTGAAGCTTTCTTT. This translates into CASSLEGPGTEAFF.

A remark on this clone: This probably arose from a read error, given a far larger clone one base away. This sample also contains other DNA sequences that code for the same CDR3. DNA of the CDR3: TGTGCCAGCAGTGACCCTCCACACGGCTACACCTTC. This codes for CASSDPPHGYTF. V is TRBV6-1 and J is TRBJ1-2; no clear D. The CDR3 loop spans 12 amino acids. Looked up from germline, CDR1 is MNHNS and CDR2 is SASEGT. Trimming shortened V by 3 bases and J by 8 bases, and 10 bases separated the two germline ends.

This clone has at least ten counts. The rearrangement uses TRBV11-1 and TRBJ2-5, with a weak D call TRBD2 (6 bases). The CDR3 length is 15 residues. Germline CDR1 and CDR2: SGHAT and FQDESV (reference sequence). Trimming removed 3 bases at V and 7 bases at J, with 18 bases between. The CDR3 nucleotides are TGTGCCAGCAGCTTCAGAACGGCGGAGGGCGGGACCCAGTACTTC. It yields the protein CASSFRTAEGGTQYF.

The genes are TRBV30 and TRBJ2-2; D remains unclear. CDR3 length: 14 amino acids. V shed 4 bases and J shed 1 base, with 10 bases lying between them. CDR1 and CDR2 (germline): GTSNPN, SVGIG (reference sequence). CDR3: CAWINKRNTGELFF. The CDR3 DNA follows: TGTGCCTGGATCAATAAGAGGAACACCGGGGAGCTGTTTTTT.

V and J are TRBV6-5 and TRBJ2-1; tentative D call: TRBD1 (6 bases). This CDR3 is built from 12 residues. CDR1 and CDR2 (germline): MNHEY, SVGAGI. V lost 6 bases and J lost 10, with 13 bases in between. The CDR3 sequence: CASRSGEREQFF. Here the CDR3 DNA reads TGTGCCAGCAGGTCAGGGGAGCGGGAGCAGTTCTTC.

The rearrangement uses TRBV4-1 and TRBJ1-1; D gene uncertain. Germline loops: CDR1 MGHRA, CDR2 YSYEKL. The CDR3 runs 16 residues. Trimming left V 0 bases short and J 8 bases short, with 19 bases between. The CDR3 DNA is TGCGCCAGCAGCCAAGAGACTTACCAGGCTACTAGAGAAGCTTTCTTT. Translated, it gives CASSQETYQATREAFF.

V and J are TRBV2 and TRBJ1-5, with D possibly being TRBD1 (5 bases). Trimming stripped 8 bases from V and 6 bases from J, with 14 bases between. Germline V CDR1 and CDR2: SNHLY, FYNNEI. CDR3 length equals 13 residues. CDR3 in DNA: TGTGCCAGCCGCGTCAGGGCGGGTCAGCCCCAGCATTTT. It is translated as CASRVRAGQPQHF. Filled out from reference TRBV2 and TRBJ1-5, the complete variable domain reads EPEVTQTPSHQVTQMGQEVILRCVPISNHLYFYWYRQILGQKVEFLVSFYNNEISEKSEIFDDQFSVERPDGSNFTLKIRSTKLEDSAMYFCASRVRAGQPQHFGDGTRLSIL.

This chain joins TRBV29-1 and TRBJ1-2, with unresolved D. The CDR3 length is 13 residues. Trimming removed 4 bases from V and 5 bases from J, with 14 bases in between. Germline V lookup: CDR1 SQVTM, CDR2 ANQGSEA. The CDR3 sequence is CSVAQAPGYGYTF. CDR3 nucleotides: TGCAGCGTTGCGCAGGCCCCGGGGTATGGCTACACCTTC.